This TCR beta chain was sequenced in a study of OX40 agonist ivuxolimab in advanced cancers. This clone was counted a single time. Its antigen is unknown. Study-wide results and limits: Patients who responded partially at 0.1-3.0 mg/kg showed clonal expansion ranking among the lowest. The study found that CD8+ T cells averaged more expanded clones than CD4+.

The J segment lost 3 bases and the V segment lost 4 bases, leaving 5 bases of the junction unmatched. The germline V gene has CDR1 MGHRA and CDR2 YSYEKL. The CDR3 is 16 amino acids. Clones were sequenced by immunoSEQ multiplex PCR, and TCRdb holds only the in-frame ones, with some missing. This table has approximately 21,000 clones, 84% appearing once. V and J are TRBV4-1 and TRBJ2-7; TRBD2 agrees at 14 bases. Source: CD4+ or CD8+ T cells sorted from blood, taken in a trial of the OX40 agonist ivuxolimab. The TCR sequence derives from an adult with an advanced solid tumor such as melanoma, head and neck, liver or kidney cancer. The CDR3 loop is CASSPGLAGGHYEQYF. The CDR3 DNA is TGCGCCAGCAGCCCTGGACTAGCGGGAGGCCACTACGAGCAGTACTTC.